Presented here are 13 T cell receptor beta chains from one specimen sequenced in a study of T-cell reconstitution after alpha-beta-depleted transplantation in children. It was with unique molecular identifiers that the TCRbeta library was prepared. One entry per CDR3 protein results from TCRdb running MiXCR on the PCR reads. Of about 500,000 distinct CDR3 sequences in the sample, roughly 33% were seen once. The source was PBMCs from the stem cell graft donor, collected from the stem cell graft. These receptors came from a human donor who donated a stem cell graft to a child with aplastic anemia.

This clonotype came up a few times. This chain uses TRBV11-2 with TRBJ2-3; D is possibly TRBD2 (6 bases). Trimming left V 5 bases short and J 6 bases short, with 15 bases between. The germline V gene encodes CDR1 SGHAT and CDR2 FQNNGV. The CDR3 is 14 residues long. This CDR3 is CASSGRDSGDTQYF. For the CDR3, the DNA is TGTGCCAGCAGCGGCCGGGACTCAGGGGATACGCAGTATTTT.

This clonotype was seen a handful of times. The chain combines TRBV12-3 or TRBV12-4 with TRBJ2-2, with TRBD2 as a possible D gene (6 bases). This CDR3 comprises 16 residues. V was trimmed by 2 bases and J by 0 bases, leaving 10 bases between them. For the CDR3, the DNA is TGTGCCAGCAGTTTACGGCGGGGAACGAACACCGGGGAGCTGTTTTTT. Encoded protein: CASSLRRGTNTGELFF.

This clonotype was seen a handful of times. V and J are TRBV6-1 and TRBJ2-6, with D perhaps being TRBD1 or TRBD2 (5 bases each). This CDR3 is 17 amino acids long. Germline assignment: CDR1 MNHNS and CDR2 SASEGT. Trimming removed 6 bases from V and 2 bases from J, with 17 bases in between. Here the CDR3 reads CASSRKSLGAGANVLTF. In DNA, the CDR3 is TGTGCCAGCAGCCGCAAGAGTTTGGGGGCTGGGGCCAACGTCCTGACTTTC.

CDR3: CASSSRTGVDEKLFF. The CDR3 DNA is TGTGCCAGCAGCTCAAGGACAGGGGTCGATGAAAAACTGTTTTTT. This sequence joins TRBV7-2 and TRBJ1-4, with 9 positions matching TRBD1. The CDR3 is 15 residues long. The germline V gene encodes CDR1 SGHTA and CDR2 FQGNSA. V lost 4 bases to trimming and J lost 6 bases; unmatched junction nucleotides: 6.

V gene TRBV6-2 or TRBV6-3 combines with J gene TRBJ2-3, with D maybe TRBD2 (6 bases). This CDR3 is 14 amino acids long. V lost 5 bases and J 7 bases, leaving 16 bases between the germline ends. Germline V gene sequence: CDR1 MNHEY, CDR2 SVGEGT. The CDR3 sequence: CASSGSVAGNTQYF. In nucleotides, the CDR3 is TGTGCCAGCAGTGGGTCGGTGGCGGGAAATACGCAGTATTTT.

The chain links TRBV18 to TRBJ1-5; 8 positions match TRBD1. This CDR3 contains 15 residues. Losses at the gene ends were 3 bases for V and 3 bases for J; bases not matched to a gene: 4. CDR1 KGHSH and CDR2 LQKENI come from the germline V gene. The CDR3 spells CASSPDREDNQPQHF. The DNA of the CDR3 is TGTGCCAGCTCACCGGACAGGGAGGACAATCAGCCCCAGCATTTT. Based on the CDR3 plus reference TRBV18 and TRBJ1-5, the full variable domain is NAGVMQNPRHLVRRRGQEARLRCSPMKGHSHVYWYRQLPEEGLKFMVYLQKENIIDESGMPKERFSAEFPKEGPSILRIQQVVRGDSAAYFCASSPDREDNQPQHFGDGTRLSIL.

V is TRBV12-3 or TRBV12-4 and J is TRBJ2-3; no clear D. Between the trimmed V and J ends, which lost 3 bases and 4 bases, there was a span of 5 bases. There are 12 residues in the CDR3. The CDR3 loop reads CASSFGSDTQYF. The CDR3 DNA reads as TGTGCCAGCAGTTTTGGGTCAGATACGCAGTATTTT.

This clonotype was found a few times. This chain links TRBV20-1 with TRBJ1-1, with D hard to call. Germline values: CDR1 DFQATT, CDR2 SNEGSKA (reference sequence). V was shortened by 3 bases and J by 4 bases, with 15 bases between the two germline ends. The CDR3 extends over 14 amino acids. Here the CDR3 DNA reads TGCAGTGCTAGGAAGGGCGGGGAGGGCACTGAAGCTTTCTTT. Its translation: CSARKGGEGTEAFF.

The genes are TRBV29-1 and TRBJ2-3; 7 bases fit TRBD2. V shed 4 bases and J 0 bases; nucleotides not matched to a gene: 7. This CDR3 is built from 15 residues. Germline V CDR1 and CDR2: SQVTM, ANQGSEA. CDR3 in amino acids: CSVGIGRPSTDTQYF. CDR3 DNA sequence: TGCAGCGTTGGAATCGGGAGGCCCAGCACAGATACGCAGTATTTT.

V and J are TRBV6-5 and TRBJ1-2, with 10 nucleotides matching TRBD1. Germline assignment: CDR1 MNHEY and CDR2 SVGAGI. With V trimmed by 4 bases and J by 5 bases, 7 bases remained unmatched. This CDR3 comprises 15 residues. For the CDR3, the DNA is TGTGCCAGCAGTTCCTCCGGGACAGGGGTATATGGCTACACCTTC. This codes for CASSSSGTGVYGYTF.

The rearrangement uses TRBV27 and TRBJ2-2; D is perhaps TRBD2 (6 bases). CDR3 length equals 15 residues. The germline CDR1 and CDR2 sequences are MNHEY and SMNVEV (reference sequence). Trimming pared 7 bases from V and 6 bases from J, leaving 18 bases between. The CDR3 nucleotides are TGTGCCAGCAAAGGCCTCGGGGGAGTAGCCGGGGAGCTGTTTTTT. This encodes CASKGLGGVAGELFF.

Only one count was recorded for this clonotype. The junction departs from the called germline gene at one end, perhaps through a read error. This chain uses TRBV18 with TRBJ1-4, with D perhaps TRBD1 (6 bases). The CDR3 runs 15 residues. Germline V gene sequence: CDR1 KGHSH, CDR2 LQKENI. The CDR3 reads CASSSPRGVSEKLFF. The CDR3 nucleotides read TGTGCCAGCTCATCACCCAGGGGAGTTAGTGAAAAACTGTTTTTT.

Only a few counts were recorded for this clonotype. The V and J genes are TRBV6-5 and TRBJ1-2; maybe TRBD1 (5 bases). V was clipped by 2 bases and J by 5 bases, with 9 bases between them. The CDR3 extends over 13 amino acids. Germline CDR1 and CDR2: MNHEY and SVGAGI. The CDR3 reads CASSYQGSYGYTF. The CDR3 DNA follows: TGTGCCAGCAGTTACCAGGGATCTTATGGCTACACCTTC.